This T cell receptor (beta chain) was obtained from a study of CXCR3-negative and CXCR3-positive naive CD8 T cells. The wider study: Sequencing yielded roughly 130 million TRB reads, roughly 1.5 +/- 0.3 million per library. Study-wide findings and caveats: Naive cells that were CXCR3-negative or CXCR3-positive used TRBV-TRBJ genes alike, while memory cells diverged. Both naive subsets had comparably high diversity; memory CD8+ cells much lower. Naive CXCR3-positive cells had TRB CDR3s more hydrophobic than those of CXCR3-negative naive cells.

The TRB cDNA libraries were prepared by 5' RACE with UMI labels. TCRdb re-analyzed the 5' RACE reads; it lists each CDR3 protein once, without DNA. The sample has about 89,000 distinct CDR3 sequences; the top ten hold approximately 0.5%. A word on this clonotype: No antigen is known for it.

The CD45RO-CCR7+CD27+CD95- phenotype denoted naive CD8+ T cells. The CDR3 sequence is 13 residues long. Germline V gives CDR1 MDHEN, CDR2 SYDVKM. This clonotype originated in a human donor in good health. Some clones in this sample may be carry-over from other donors' samples. The sequencing sample was made of naive CXCR3+ CD8+ T cells from blood. This sample's subset: CD45RO-CCR7+CD27+CD95- naive CD8+ T cells expressing CXCR3 (TNR3+). V and J are TRBV28 and TRBJ2-1; with no DNA, the TCRdb D assignment of TRBD2 cannot be verified. CDR3 region: CASSREAYNEQFF.